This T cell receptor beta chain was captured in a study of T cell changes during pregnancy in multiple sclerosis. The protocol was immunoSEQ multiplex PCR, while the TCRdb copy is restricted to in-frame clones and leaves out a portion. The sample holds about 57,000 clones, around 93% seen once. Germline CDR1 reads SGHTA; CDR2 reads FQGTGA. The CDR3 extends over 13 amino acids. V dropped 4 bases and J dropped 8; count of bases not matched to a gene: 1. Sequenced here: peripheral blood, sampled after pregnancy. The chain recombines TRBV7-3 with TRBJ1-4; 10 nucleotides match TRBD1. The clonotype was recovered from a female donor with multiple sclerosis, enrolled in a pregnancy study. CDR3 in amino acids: CASSSGQGEKLFF. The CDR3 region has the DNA TGTGCCAGCAGCTCGGGACAGGGGGAAAAACTGTTTTTT.